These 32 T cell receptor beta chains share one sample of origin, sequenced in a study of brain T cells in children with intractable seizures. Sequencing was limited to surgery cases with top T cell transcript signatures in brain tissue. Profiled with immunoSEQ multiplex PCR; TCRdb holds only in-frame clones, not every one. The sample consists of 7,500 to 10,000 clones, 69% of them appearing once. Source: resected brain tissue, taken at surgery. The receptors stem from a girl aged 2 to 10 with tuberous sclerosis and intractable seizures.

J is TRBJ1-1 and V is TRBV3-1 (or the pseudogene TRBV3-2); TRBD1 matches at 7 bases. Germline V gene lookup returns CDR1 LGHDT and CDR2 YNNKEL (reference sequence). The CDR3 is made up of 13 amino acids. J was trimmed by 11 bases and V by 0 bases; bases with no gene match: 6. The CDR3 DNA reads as TGTGCCAGCAGCCAAGAAGCTCGCAGGGGGGCTTTCTTT. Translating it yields CASSQEARRGAFF.

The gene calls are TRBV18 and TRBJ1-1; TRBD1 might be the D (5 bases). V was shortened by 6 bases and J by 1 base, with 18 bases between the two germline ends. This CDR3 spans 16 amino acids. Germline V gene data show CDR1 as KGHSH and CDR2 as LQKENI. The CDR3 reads CASSRMILDRNTEAFF. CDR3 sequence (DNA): TGTGCCAGCTCTCGCATGATTCTTGACAGGAACACTGAAGCTTTCTTT.

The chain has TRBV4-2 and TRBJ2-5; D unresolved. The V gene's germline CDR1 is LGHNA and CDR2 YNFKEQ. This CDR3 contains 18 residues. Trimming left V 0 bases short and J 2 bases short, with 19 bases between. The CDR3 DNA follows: TGTGCCAGCAGCCAAGACCTGGCAGTGAGTGGCCTACAAGAGACCCAGTACTTC. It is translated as CASSQDLAVSGLQETQYF.

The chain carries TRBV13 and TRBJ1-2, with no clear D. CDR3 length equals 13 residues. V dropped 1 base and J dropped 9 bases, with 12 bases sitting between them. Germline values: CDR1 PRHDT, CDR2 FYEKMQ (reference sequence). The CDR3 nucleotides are TGTGCCAGCAGCTTAGAGCCGAGAACCAGCTACACCTTC. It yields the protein CASSLEPRTSYTF.

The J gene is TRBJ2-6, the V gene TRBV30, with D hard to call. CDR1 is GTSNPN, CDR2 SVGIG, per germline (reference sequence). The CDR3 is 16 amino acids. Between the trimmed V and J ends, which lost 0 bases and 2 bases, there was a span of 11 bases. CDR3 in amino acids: CAWSVLMSTGANVLTF. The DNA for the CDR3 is TGTGCCTGGAGTGTACTAATGTCAACTGGGGCCAACGTCCTGACTTTC.

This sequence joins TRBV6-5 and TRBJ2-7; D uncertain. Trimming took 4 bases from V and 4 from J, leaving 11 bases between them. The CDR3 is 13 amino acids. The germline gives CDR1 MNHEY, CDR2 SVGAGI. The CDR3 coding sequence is TGTGCCAGCAGTTCCGACGGATTTTACGAGCAGTACTTC. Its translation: CASSSDGFYEQYF.

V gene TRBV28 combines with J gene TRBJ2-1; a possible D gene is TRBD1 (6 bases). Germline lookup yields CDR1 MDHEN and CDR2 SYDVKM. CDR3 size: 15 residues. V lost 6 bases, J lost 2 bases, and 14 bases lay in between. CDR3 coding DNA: TGTGCCAGCAGAACAGCAGGGGACCCCTACAATGAGCAGTTCTTC. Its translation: CASRTAGDPYNEQFF.

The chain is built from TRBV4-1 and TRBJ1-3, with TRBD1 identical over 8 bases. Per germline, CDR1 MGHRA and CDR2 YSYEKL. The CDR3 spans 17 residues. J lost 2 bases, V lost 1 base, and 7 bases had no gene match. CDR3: CASSQVSLRGPGNTIYF. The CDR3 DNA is TGCGCCAGCAGCCAAGTCTCACTCAGGGGGCCTGGAAACACCATATATTTT.

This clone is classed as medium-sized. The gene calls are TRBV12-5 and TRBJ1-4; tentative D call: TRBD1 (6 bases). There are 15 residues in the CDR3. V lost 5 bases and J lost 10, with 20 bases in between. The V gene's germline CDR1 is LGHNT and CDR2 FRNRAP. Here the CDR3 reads CASGSPETRGGKLFF. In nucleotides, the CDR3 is TGTGCTAGTGGTAGCCCCGAAACTAGGGGGGGAAAACTGTTTTTT.

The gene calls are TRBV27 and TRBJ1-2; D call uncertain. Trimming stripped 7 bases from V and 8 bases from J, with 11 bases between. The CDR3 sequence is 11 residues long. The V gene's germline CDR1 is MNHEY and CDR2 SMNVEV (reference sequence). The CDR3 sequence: CASKWAGGYTF. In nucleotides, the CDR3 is TGTGCCAGCAAATGGGCGGGGGGCTACACCTTC.

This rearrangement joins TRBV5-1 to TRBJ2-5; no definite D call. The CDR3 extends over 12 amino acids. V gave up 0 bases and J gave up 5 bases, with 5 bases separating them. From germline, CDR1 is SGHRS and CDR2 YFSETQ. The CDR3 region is CASSLALETQYF. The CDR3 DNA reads TGCGCCAGCAGCTTGGCCTTGGAGACCCAGTACTTC.

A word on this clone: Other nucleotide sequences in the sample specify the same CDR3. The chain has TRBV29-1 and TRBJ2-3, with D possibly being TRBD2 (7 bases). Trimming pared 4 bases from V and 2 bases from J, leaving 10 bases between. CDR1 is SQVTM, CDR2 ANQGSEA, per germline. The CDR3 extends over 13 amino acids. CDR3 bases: TGCAGCGTTGTGGGGGGGGCCACAGATACGCAGTATTTT. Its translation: CSVVGGATDTQYF.

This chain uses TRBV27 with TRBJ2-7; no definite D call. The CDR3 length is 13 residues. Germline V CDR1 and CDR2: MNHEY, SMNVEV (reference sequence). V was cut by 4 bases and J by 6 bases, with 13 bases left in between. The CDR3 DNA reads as TGTGCCAGCAGTTCCCACTTGATGGGCGAGCAGTACTTC. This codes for CASSSHLMGEQYF.

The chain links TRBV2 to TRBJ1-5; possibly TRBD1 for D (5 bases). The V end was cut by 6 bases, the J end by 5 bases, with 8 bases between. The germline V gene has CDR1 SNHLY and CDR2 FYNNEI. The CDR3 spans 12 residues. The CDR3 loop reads CASSGGDQPQHF. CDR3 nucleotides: TGTGCCAGCAGCGGGGGGGATCAGCCCCAGCATTTT. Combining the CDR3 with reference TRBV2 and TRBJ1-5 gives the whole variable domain EPEVTQTPSHQVTQMGQEVILRCVPISNHLYFYWYRQILGQKVEFLVSFYNNEISEKSEIFDDQFSVERPDGSNFTLKIRSTKLEDSAMYFCASSGGDQPQHFGDGTRLSIL.

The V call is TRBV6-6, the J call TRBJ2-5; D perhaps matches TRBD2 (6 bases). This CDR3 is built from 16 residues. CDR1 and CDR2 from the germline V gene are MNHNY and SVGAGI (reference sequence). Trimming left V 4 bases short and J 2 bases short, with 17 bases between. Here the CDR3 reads CASSSRLDGEQETQYF. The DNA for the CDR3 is TGTGCCAGCAGTTCGCGACTAGACGGGGAACAAGAGACCCAGTACTTC.

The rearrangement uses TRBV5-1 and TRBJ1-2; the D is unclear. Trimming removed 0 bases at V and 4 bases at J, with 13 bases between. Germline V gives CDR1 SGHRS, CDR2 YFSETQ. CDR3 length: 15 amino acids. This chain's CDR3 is CASSLGHSDSYGYTF. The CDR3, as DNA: TGCGCCAGCAGCTTGGGGCACAGTGACTCCTATGGCTACACCTTC.

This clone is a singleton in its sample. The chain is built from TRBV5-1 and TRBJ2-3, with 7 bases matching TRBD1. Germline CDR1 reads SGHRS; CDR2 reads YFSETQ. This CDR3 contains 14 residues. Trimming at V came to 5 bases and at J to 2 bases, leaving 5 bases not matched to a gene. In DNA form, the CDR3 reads TGCGCCAGCAGGGACAGGCTTCACACAGATACGCAGTATTTT. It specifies CASRDRLHTDTQYF.

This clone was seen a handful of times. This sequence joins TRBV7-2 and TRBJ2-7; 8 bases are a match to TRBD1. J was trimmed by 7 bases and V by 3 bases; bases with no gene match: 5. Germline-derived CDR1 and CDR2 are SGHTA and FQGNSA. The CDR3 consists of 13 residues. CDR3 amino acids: CASSFWTGWEQYV. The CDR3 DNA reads TGTGCCAGCAGCTTCTGGACAGGGTGGGAGCAGTACGTC.

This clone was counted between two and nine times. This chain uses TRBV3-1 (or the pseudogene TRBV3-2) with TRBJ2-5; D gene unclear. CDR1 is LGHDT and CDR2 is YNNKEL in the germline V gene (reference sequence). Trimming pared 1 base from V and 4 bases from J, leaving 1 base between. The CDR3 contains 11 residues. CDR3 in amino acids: CASSQVETQYF. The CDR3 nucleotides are TGTGCCAGCAGCCAAGTAGAGACCCAGTACTTC.

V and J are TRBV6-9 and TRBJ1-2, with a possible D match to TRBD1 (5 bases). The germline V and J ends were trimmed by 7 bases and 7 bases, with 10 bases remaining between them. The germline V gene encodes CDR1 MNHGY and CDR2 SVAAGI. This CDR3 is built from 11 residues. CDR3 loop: CASTRQGGYTF. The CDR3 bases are TGTGCCAGCACACGGCAGGGTGGCTACACCTTC.

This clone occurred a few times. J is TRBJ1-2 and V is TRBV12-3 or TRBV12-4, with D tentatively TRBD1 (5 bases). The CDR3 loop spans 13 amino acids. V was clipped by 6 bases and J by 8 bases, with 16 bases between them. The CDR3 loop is CASSLSGQSGYTF. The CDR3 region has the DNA TGTGCCAGCAGCCTATCTGGACAATCGGGCTACACCTTC.

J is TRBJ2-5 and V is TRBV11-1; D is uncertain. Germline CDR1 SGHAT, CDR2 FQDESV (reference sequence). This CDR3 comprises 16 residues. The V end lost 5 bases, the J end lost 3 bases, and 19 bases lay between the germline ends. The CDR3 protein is CASSPRTWGKEETQYF. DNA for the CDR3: TGTGCCAGCAGCCCGCGAACGTGGGGAAAGGAAGAGACCCAGTACTTC.

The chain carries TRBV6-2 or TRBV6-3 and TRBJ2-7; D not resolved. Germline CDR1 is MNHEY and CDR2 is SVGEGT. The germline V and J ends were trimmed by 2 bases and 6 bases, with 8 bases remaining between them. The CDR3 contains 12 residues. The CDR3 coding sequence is TGTGCCAGCAGTTACCCCTACGGCGAGCAGTACGTC. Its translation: CASSYPYGEQYV.

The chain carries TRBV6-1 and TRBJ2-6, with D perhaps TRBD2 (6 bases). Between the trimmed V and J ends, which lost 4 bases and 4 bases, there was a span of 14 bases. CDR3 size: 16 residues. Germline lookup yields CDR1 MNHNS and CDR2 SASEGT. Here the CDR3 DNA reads TGTGCCAGCAGTGCCGGGACCGGGGGAGGGGCCAACGTCCTGACTTTC. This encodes CASSAGTGGGANVLTF.

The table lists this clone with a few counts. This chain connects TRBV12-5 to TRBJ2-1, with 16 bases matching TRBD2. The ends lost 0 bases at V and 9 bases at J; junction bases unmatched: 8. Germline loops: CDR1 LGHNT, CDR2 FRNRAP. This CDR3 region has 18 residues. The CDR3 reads CASGLVLRGTSGGGEQFF. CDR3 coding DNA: TGTGCTAGTGGTTTGGTACTACGTGGGACTAGCGGGGGGGGTGAGCAGTTCTTC.

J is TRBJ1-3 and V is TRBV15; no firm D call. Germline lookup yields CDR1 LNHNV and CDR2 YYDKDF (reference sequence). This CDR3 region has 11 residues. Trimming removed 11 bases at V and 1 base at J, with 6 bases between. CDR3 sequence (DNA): TGTGCCCCACCTTCTGGAAACACCATATATTTT. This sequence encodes CAPPSGNTIYF.

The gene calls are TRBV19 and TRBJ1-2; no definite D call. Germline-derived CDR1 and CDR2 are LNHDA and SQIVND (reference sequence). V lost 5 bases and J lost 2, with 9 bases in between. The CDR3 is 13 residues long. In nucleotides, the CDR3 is TGTGCCAGTAGTCCCCTCGTCAACTATGGCTACACCTTC. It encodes CASSPLVNYGYTF.

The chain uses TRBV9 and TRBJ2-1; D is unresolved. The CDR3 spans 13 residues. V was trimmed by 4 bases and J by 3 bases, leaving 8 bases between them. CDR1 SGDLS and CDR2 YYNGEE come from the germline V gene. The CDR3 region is CASSYTDYNEQFF. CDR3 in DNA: TGTGCCAGCAGCTACACGGACTACAATGAGCAGTTCTTC.

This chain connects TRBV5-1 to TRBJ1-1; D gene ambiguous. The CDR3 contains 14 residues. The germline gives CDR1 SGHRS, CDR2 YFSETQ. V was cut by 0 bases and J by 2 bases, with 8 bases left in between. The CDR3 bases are TGCGCCAGCAGCTTGGAACGGCGCAACACTGAAGCTTTCTTT. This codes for CASSLERRNTEAFF.

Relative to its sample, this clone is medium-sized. CDR3 in amino acids: CASRYGSGGGSDTQYF. CDR3 DNA sequence: TGCGCCAGCAGATACGGAAGCGGGGGTGGCTCAGATACGCAGTATTTT. The chain couples TRBV10-2 to TRBJ2-3; 8 bases match TRBD2. V was clipped by 6 bases and J by 4 bases; unmatched bases: 12. This CDR3 comprises 16 residues. CDR1 is WSHSY, CDR2 SAAADI, per germline.

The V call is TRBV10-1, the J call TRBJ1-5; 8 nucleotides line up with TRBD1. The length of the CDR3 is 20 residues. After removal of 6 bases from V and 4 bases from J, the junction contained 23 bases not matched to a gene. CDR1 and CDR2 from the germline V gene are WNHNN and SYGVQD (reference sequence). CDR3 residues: CASREGPPPPGGACNQPQHF. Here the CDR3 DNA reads TGCGCCAGCAGGGAGGGCCCCCCTCCCCCAGGGGGCGCATGTAATCAGCCCCAGCATTTT.

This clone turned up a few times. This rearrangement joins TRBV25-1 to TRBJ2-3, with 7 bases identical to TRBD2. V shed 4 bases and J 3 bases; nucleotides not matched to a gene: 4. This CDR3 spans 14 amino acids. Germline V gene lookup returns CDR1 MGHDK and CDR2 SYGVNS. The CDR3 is CASSAGEGTDTQYF. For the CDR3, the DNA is TGTGCCAGCAGTGCGGGGGAGGGGACAGATACGCAGTATTTT.